The clone carrying this TCR beta chain has a handful of counts. The data derive from a study of T-cell memory formation after mild COVID-19. It was 5'RACE with constant-segment primers that produced the TCR alpha and TCR beta cDNA libraries, which carried sample barcodes and UMIs. Each CDR3 protein is one row after TCRdb ran MiXCR on the 5' RACE reads. The data show hundreds of thousands of distinct CDR3 sequences, around 18% seen once. This CDR3 is built from 18 residues. J was trimmed by 1 base and V by 2 bases; bases with no gene match: 13. From germline, CDR1 is SGHRS and CDR2 YFSETQ. The receptor comes from an adult woman who had mild COVID-19 (a few samples of this study predate the infection). Cell type and time point are not known. The sequenced material came from PBMCs or a T cell subset sorted from them (not recorded which). The J gene is TRBJ1-1, the V gene TRBV5-1; 8 bases agree with TRBD1. This CDR3 reads CASSLTLPTGTGNTEAFF. In DNA form, the CDR3 reads TGCGCCAGCAGCTTAACGCTTCCTACCGGGACAGGGAACACTGAAGCTTTCTTT.